These 28 T cell receptor beta chains were sequenced from one sample in a study of a mutant IDH1 vaccine in newly diagnosed glioma. Antigen specificity for these receptors is unknown. As to time point: week 47, end of study. It was 300 ug of mutant IDH1 20-mer peptide that made up each vaccine dose, given with topical imiquimod. The assay was immunoSEQ multiplex PCR, and TCRdb's table has in-frame clones only and misses some. The sample consists of approximately 11,000 clones, around 80% of them appearing once. The sample consisted of PBMCs, taken from a glioma patient whose treatment included an IDH1 peptide vaccine. These receptors were obtained from a man younger than 45 with glioma.

The chain links TRBV11-2 to TRBJ1-3; D remains ambiguous. Germline V gene sequence: CDR1 SGHAT, CDR2 FQNNGV. The CDR3 runs 13 residues. Trimming took 6 bases from V and 4 from J, leaving 10 bases between them. CDR3 sequence (DNA): TGTGCCAGCAGGGCTCACTTGGGAAACACCATATATTTT. Protein: CASRAHLGNTIYF. Supplemented by reference TRBV11-2 and TRBJ1-3, the full variable domain reads EAGVAQSPRYKIIEKRQSVAFWCNPISGHATLYWYQQILGQGPKLLIQFQNNGVVDDSQLPKDRFSAERLKGVDSTLKIQPAKLEDSAVYLCASRAHLGNTIYFGEGSWLTVV.

This chain links TRBV6-1 with TRBJ2-7; a weak D match, TRBD1 (6 bases). Germline V CDR1 and CDR2: MNHNS, SASEGT. The CDR3 runs 15 residues. The V gene lost 0 bases and the J gene lost 2 bases, with 11 bases spanning the gap. This CDR3 reads CASSEAVRGTYEQYF. As DNA, the CDR3 is TGTGCCAGCAGTGAAGCGGTGAGGGGGACCTACGAGCAGTACTTC.

This chain joins TRBV27 and TRBJ2-2; D ambiguous. Germline lookup yields CDR1 MNHEY and CDR2 SMNVEV (reference sequence). There are 17 residues in the CDR3. Trimming removed 1 base at V and 3 bases at J, with 15 bases between. The CDR3 DNA follows: TGTGCCAGCAGTTTATTAGGTCTTTCTACCGACACCGGGGAGCTGTTTTTT. Protein sequence: CASSLLGLSTDTGELFF.

The chain links TRBV19 to TRBJ2-7; 8 bases fit TRBD2. The length of the CDR3 is 12 residues. The J segment lost 6 bases and the V segment lost 10 bases, leaving 8 bases of the junction unmatched. CDR1 is LNHDA, CDR2 SQIVND, per germline (reference sequence). The CDR3 loop reads CATGSGNSEQYF. CDR3 nucleotides: TGTGCCACTGGTAGCGGGAACAGCGAGCAGTACTTC.

The CDR3 coding sequence is TGTGCCAGCAGTTGGGGGGATAACACTGAAGCTTTCTTT. Translated, it gives CASSWGDNTEAFF. This chain uses TRBV7-9 with TRBJ1-1, with D perhaps TRBD1 (5 bases). The CDR3 length is 13 residues. Per germline, CDR1 SEHNR and CDR2 FQNEAQ (reference sequence). Trimming left V 6 bases short and J 2 bases short, with 10 bases between.

The genes are TRBV4-1 and TRBJ2-3; TRBD2 matches 8 bases. The CDR3 loop spans 15 amino acids. The V gene's germline CDR1 is MGHRA and CDR2 YSYEKL. V lost 3 bases and J lost 7; bases outside the gene matches: 9. The CDR3 bases are TGCGCCAGCAGCCAGGAAGCGGGAGACACGAATACGCAGTATTTT. As protein: CASSQEAGDTNTQYF.

This chain links TRBV5-1 with TRBJ1-5, with 8 bases that match TRBD1. V lost 4 bases and J lost 4; bases outside the gene matches: 7. The length of the CDR3 is 15 residues. CDR1 and CDR2 (germline): SGHRS, YFSETQ. CDR3 bases: TGCGCCAGCAGCGCCGGACAGGGACAGAATCAGCCCCAGCATTTT. Translated: CASSAGQGQNQPQHF.

The J gene is TRBJ1-5, the V gene TRBV5-1; no firm D call. Germline lookup yields CDR1 SGHRS and CDR2 YFSETQ. Deletions cut 0 bases from V and 4 bases from J, with 8 bases between. The CDR3 runs 14 residues. CDR3 nucleotides: TGCGCCAGCAGCTTGGAAGGATTTAATCAGCCCCAGCATTTT. Translation: CASSLEGFNQPQHF.

J is TRBJ2-1 and V is TRBV5-4; TRBD2 agrees at 7 bases. J was trimmed by 8 bases and V by 0 bases; bases with no gene match: 8. Germline V CDR1 and CDR2: SGHNT, YYREEE (reference sequence). The CDR3 length is 15 residues. In nucleotides, the CDR3 is TGTGCCAGCAGCTTGGGGGGGGAGGGCCGTTATGAGCAGTTCTTC. Protein product: CASSLGGEGRYEQFF.

The rearrangement uses TRBV30 and TRBJ2-1, with D possibly matching TRBD2 (5 bases). In germline, CDR1 is GTSNPN, CDR2 SVGIG (reference sequence). This CDR3 spans 14 amino acids. With 3 bases removed from V and 0 bases from J, the gap between germline ends came to 9 bases. The CDR3 region has the DNA TGTGCCTGGAGAGCGGAGAGCTCCTACAATGAGCAGTTCTTC. Its protein product is CAWRAESSYNEQFF.

This chain links TRBV30 with TRBJ1-5; D is uncertain. There are 13 residues in the CDR3. CDR1 is GTSNPN, CDR2 SVGIG, per germline (reference sequence). Trimming shortened V by 0 bases and J by 4 bases, and 7 bases separated the two germline ends. CDR3 nucleotide sequence: TGTGCCTGGAGTGTCGGATTAAATCAGCCCCAGCATTTT. Its translation: CAWSVGLNQPQHF.

This chain uses TRBV7-6 with TRBJ2-2; 10 bases align to TRBD2. CDR1 SGHVS and CDR2 FNYEAQ come from the germline V gene. The J segment lost 7 bases and the V segment lost 1 base, leaving 0 bases of the junction unmatched. This CDR3 has 14 residues. CDR3 sequence (DNA): TGTGCCAGCAGCTTAGGGACTAGCGGCGGGGAGCTGTTTTTT. Translation gives CASSLGTSGGELFF. The variable domain in full, completed from reference TRBV7-6 and TRBJ2-2, reads GAGVSQSPRYKVTKRGQDVALRCDPISGHVSLYWYRQALGQGPEFLTYFNYEAQQDKSGLPNDRFSAERPEGSISTLTIQRTEQRDSAMYRCASSLGTSGGELFFGEGSRLTVL.

The gene calls are TRBV6-5 and TRBJ2-7, with 13 nucleotides matching TRBD2. This CDR3 has 14 amino acids. The germline CDR1 and CDR2 sequences are MNHEY and SVGAGI. V gave up 7 bases and J gave up 7 bases; unmatched junction bases: 7. CDR3 in amino acids: CASTRTSGGGEQYF. The CDR3 coding sequence is TGTGCCAGCACCCGGACTAGCGGGGGAGGGGAGCAGTACTTC.

This chain connects TRBV9 to TRBJ2-7; maybe TRBD1 (6 bases). The CDR3 is 15 amino acids. Germline loops: CDR1 SGDLS, CDR2 YYNGEE. V lost 4 bases to trimming and J lost 4 bases, with 18 bases between them. The chain's CDR3 is CASSLTPGQKYEQYF. In DNA, the CDR3 is TGTGCCAGCAGCTTAACCCCTGGACAGAAGTACGAGCAGTACTTC.

The chain has TRBV7-2 and TRBJ2-5; either TRBD1 or TRBD2 may supply D (6 bases each). With the DNA end fitting TRBJ2-7 better, the J assignment may be wrong. The CDR3 spans 15 residues. From germline, CDR1 is SGHTA and CDR2 FQGNSA. Here the CDR3 DNA reads TGTGCCAGCAGCTTAGTGGTCGGGGGCCTATACGAGCAGTACTTC. Protein product: CASSLVVGGLYEQYF.

This rearrangement joins TRBV9 to TRBJ2-3; D is unresolved. The CDR3 has 12 amino acids. Trimming pared 0 bases from V and 3 bases from J, leaving 2 bases between. The germline V gene has CDR1 SGDLS and CDR2 YYNGEE. Here the CDR3 reads CASSVVTDTQYF. The DNA of the CDR3 is TGTGCCAGCAGCGTAGTTACAGATACGCAGTATTTT.

The chain couples TRBV7-6 to TRBJ1-5; 7 bases agree with TRBD1. The CDR3 sequence is 15 residues long. Germline CDR1 is SGHVS and CDR2 is FNYEAQ. Trimming at V came to 1 base and at J to 2 bases, leaving 2 bases not matched to a gene. CDR3 sequence: CASSLDRGGNQPQHF. The CDR3 nucleotides read TGTGCCAGCAGCTTAGACAGGGGAGGCAATCAGCCCCAGCATTTT.

The V gene is TRBV5-4, the J gene TRBJ2-1; weak D call: TRBD2 (6 bases). The CDR3 loop spans 15 amino acids. The V gene lost 2 bases and the J gene lost 7 bases, with 16 bases spanning the gap. Germline V gene data show CDR1 as SGHNT and CDR2 as YYREEE (reference sequence). The CDR3 reads CASSFYLGGVNEQFF. The CDR3 DNA reads as TGTGCCAGCAGCTTTTACCTGGGGGGTGTTAATGAGCAGTTCTTC.

V usage is TRBV11-1 and J usage is TRBJ2-3; 10 bases agree with TRBD2. CDR1 is SGHAT, CDR2 FQDESV, per germline (reference sequence). The V segment lost 0 bases and the J segment 0 bases; nucleotides outside the gene matches: 3. CDR3 length: 17 amino acids. The DNA of the CDR3 is TGTGCCAGCAGCTTAGCGGTGACTAGCGGGAGCACAGATACGCAGTATTTT. Its protein product is CASSLAVTSGSTDTQYF.

This clone was observed a handful of times. The rearrangement joins TRBV5-1 to TRBJ1-1; 11 nucleotides agree with TRBD1. The trim removed 2 bases at V and 12 bases at J, leaving 9 bases unmatched. This CDR3 is built from 14 residues. Per the germline V gene, CDR1 is SGHRS and CDR2 is YFSETQ. The CDR3 nucleotides are TGCGCCAGCAGCTTCATTGGACAGGGGGCGATCCCTTTCTTT. Protein product: CASSFIGQGAIPFF.

V and J are TRBV6-1 and TRBJ2-7; no definite D call. Trimming removed 4 bases at V and 3 bases at J, with 4 bases between. This CDR3 spans 11 amino acids. In germline, CDR1 is MNHNS, CDR2 SASEGT. The CDR3 region is CASSAFYEQYF. The CDR3 DNA follows: TGTGCCAGCAGTGCCTTCTACGAGCAGTACTTC.

The V call is TRBV5-4, the J call TRBJ2-5; the D is unclear. The end of the DNA fits TRBJ2-7 better, so the J call may be wrong. CDR1 SGHNT and CDR2 YYREEE come from the germline V gene (reference sequence). CDR3 length: 16 amino acids. The CDR3 DNA follows: TGTGCCAGCAGCTTGCATGGAGTGCCACTCAGCTACGAGCAGTACTTC. This gives the protein CASSLHGVPLSYEQYF.

This clone occurred a few times. The chain combines TRBV5-4 with TRBJ2-2; 7 bases are a match to TRBD1. J was trimmed by 7 bases and V by 3 bases; bases with no gene match: 3. The CDR3 covers 13 residues. Looked up from germline, CDR1 is SGHNT and CDR2 is YYREEE (reference sequence). DNA of the CDR3: TGTGCCAGCAGCTCACAGGGGTACGGGGAGCTGTTTTTT. This translates into CASSSQGYGELFF.

The chain employs TRBV7-2 and TRBJ2-1; tentative D call: TRBD2 (5 bases). The CDR3 totals 16 residues. Trimming pared 5 bases from V and 7 bases from J, leaving 21 bases between. Germline-derived CDR1 and CDR2 are SGHTA and FQGNSA. CDR3 sequence reads: CASSTNRGHLRNEQFF. The DNA of the CDR3 is TGTGCCAGCAGCACTAATCGGGGTCACCTCCGGAATGAGCAGTTCTTC.

This clone is a singleton in its sample. Here the CDR3 DNA reads TGTGCCAGCTCACCGGGACAGTTCCACGAGCAGTACTTC. This encodes CASSPGQFHEQYF. The chain employs TRBV18 and TRBJ2-7; 7 nucleotides align to TRBD1. The germline CDR1 and CDR2 sequences are KGHSH and LQKENI. V trimming: 3 bases; J trimming: 5 bases; junction bases outside the gene matches: 4. This CDR3 is 13 amino acids long.

The chain recombines TRBV9 with TRBJ2-1, with a tentative D call TRBD2 (5 bases). Germline V gene data show CDR1 as SGDLS and CDR2 as YYNGEE. V gave up 3 bases and J gave up 1 base, with 17 bases separating them. The CDR3 is made up of 17 amino acids. CDR3 protein: CASSARRLGGSYNEQFF. For the CDR3, the DNA is TGTGCCAGCAGCGCCCGACGGCTGGGCGGGTCCTACAATGAGCAGTTCTTC.

This clone was detected a few times. The V call is TRBV5-1, the J call TRBJ1-1; D remains unclear. Trimming stripped 6 bases from V and 3 bases from J, with 21 bases between. This CDR3 is 16 amino acids long. Germline CDR1 is SGHRS and CDR2 is YFSETQ. The CDR3 nucleotides read TGCGCCAGCATGGTAGGGCACGGAAGTACTTACACTGAAGCTTTCTTT. Protein product: CASMVGHGSTYTEAFF.

The sample holds a few counts of this clone. The chain recombines TRBV30 with TRBJ2-7; D is unclear. Per the germline V gene, CDR1 is GTSNPN and CDR2 is SVGIG (reference sequence). There are 12 residues in the CDR3. Trimming removed 3 bases from V and 4 bases from J, with 10 bases in between. CDR3 in DNA: TGTGCCTGGAGCCTCTTTGGTTACGAGCAGTACTTC. The encoded protein is CAWSLFGYEQYF.